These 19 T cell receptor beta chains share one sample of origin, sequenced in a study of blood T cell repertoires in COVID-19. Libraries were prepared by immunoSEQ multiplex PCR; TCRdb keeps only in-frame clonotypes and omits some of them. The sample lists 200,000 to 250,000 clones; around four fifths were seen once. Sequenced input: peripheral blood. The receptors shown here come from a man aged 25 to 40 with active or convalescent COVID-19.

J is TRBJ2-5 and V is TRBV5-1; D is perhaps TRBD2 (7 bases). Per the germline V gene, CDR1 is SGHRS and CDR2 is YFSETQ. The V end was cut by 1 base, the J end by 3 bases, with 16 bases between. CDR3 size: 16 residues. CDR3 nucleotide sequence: TGCGCCAGCAGCTTGACCCCGACGGGGGGCGAAGAGACCCAGTACTTC. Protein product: CASSLTPTGGEETQYF. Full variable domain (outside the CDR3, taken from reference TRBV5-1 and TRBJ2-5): KAGVTQTPRYLIKTRGQQVTLSCSPISGHRSVSWYQQTPGQGLQFLFEYFSETQRNKGNFPGRFSGRQFSNSRSEMNVSTLELGDSALYLCASSLTPTGGEETQYFGPGTRLLVL.

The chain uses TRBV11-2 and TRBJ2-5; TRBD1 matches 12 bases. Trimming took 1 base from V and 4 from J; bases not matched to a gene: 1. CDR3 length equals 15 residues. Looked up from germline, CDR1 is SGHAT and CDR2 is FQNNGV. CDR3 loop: CASSLGDRGRETQYF. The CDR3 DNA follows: TGTGCCAGCAGCTTAGGGGACAGGGGGCGAGAGACCCAGTACTTC.

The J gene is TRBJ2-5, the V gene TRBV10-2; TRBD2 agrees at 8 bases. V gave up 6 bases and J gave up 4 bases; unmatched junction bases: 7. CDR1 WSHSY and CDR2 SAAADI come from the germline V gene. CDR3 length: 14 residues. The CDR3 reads CASSAAGVPETQYF. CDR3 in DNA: TGCGCCAGCAGCGCAGCGGGGGTCCCAGAGACCCAGTACTTC.

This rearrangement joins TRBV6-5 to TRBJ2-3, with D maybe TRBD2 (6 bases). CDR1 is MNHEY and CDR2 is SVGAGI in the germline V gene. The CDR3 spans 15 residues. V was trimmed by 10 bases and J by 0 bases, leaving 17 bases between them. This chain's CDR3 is CATSISGLSTDTQYF. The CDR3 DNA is TGTGCCACCTCGATTAGCGGACTTAGCACAGATACGCAGTATTTT.

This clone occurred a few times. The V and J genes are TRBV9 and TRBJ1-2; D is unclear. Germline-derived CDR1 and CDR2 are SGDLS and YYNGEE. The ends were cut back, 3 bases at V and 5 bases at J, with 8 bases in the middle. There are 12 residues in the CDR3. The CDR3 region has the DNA TGTGCCAGCAGCGGCGAGTCTTATGGCTACACCTTC. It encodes CASSGESYGYTF.

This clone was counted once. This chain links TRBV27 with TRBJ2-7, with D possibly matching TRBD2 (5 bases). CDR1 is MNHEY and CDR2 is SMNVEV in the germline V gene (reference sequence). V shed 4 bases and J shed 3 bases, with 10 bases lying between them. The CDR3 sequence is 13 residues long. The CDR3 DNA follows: TGTGCCAGCAGTTCGGGGTTCCGCTACGAGCAGTACTTC. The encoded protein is CASSSGFRYEQYF.

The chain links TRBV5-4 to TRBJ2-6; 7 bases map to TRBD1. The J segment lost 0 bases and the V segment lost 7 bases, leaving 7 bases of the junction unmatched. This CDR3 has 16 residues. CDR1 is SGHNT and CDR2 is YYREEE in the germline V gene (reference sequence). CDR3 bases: TGTGCCAGCTCGGGGACAGCCGACTCTGGGGCCAACGTCCTGACTTTC. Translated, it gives CASSGTADSGANVLTF.

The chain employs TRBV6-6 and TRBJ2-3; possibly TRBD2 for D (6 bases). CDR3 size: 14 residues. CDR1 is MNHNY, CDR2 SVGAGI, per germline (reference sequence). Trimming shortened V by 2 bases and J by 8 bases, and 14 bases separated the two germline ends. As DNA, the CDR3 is TGTGCCAGCAGTTACGGACTCTGGGGGGTTACGCAGTATTTT. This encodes CASSYGLWGVTQYF.

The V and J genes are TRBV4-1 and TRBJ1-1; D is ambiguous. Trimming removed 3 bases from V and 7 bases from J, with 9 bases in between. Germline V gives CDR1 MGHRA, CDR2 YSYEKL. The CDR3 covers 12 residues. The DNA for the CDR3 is TGCGCCAGCAGCCACTCGGGATTTGAAGCTTTCTTT. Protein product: CASSHSGFEAFF.

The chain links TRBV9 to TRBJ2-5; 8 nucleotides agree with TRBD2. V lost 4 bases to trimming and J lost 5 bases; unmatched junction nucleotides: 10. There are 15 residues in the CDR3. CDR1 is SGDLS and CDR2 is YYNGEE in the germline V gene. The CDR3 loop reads CASSPLGREGETQYF. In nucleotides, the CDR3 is TGTGCCAGCAGCCCCCTTGGACGGGAGGGTGAGACCCAGTACTTC.

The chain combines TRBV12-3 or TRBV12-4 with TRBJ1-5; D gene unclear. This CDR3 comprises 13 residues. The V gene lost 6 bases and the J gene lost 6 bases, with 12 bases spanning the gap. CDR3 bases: TGTGCCAGCAGCCCGATGGGAGCTCAGCCCCAGCATTTT. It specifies CASSPMGAQPQHF.

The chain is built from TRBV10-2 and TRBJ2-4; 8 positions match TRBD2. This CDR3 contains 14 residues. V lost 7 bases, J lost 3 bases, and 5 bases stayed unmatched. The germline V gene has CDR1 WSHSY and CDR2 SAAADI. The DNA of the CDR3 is TGCGCCAGCACCCTTCGGGGGGGCAAAAACATTCAGTACTTC. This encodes CASTLRGGKNIQYF.

CDR3 region: CASSYSDRRYSPLHF. The CDR3 region has the DNA TGTGCCAGCAGTTATTCCGACCGGAGGTACTCACCCCTCCACTTT. The V and J genes are TRBV6-2 or TRBV6-3 and TRBJ1-6, with D hard to call. Deletions cut 3 bases from V and 10 bases from J, with 16 bases between. The V gene's germline CDR1 is MNHEY and CDR2 SVGEGT. The CDR3 contains 15 residues.

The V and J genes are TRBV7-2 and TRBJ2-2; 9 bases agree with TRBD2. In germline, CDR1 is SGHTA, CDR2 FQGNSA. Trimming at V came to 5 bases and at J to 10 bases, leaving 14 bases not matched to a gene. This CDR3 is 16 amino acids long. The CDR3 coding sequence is TGTGCCAGCAGCCATGGGCGGGGGGGGTCTTCGGAGGAGCTGTTTTTT. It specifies CASSHGRGGSSEELFF.

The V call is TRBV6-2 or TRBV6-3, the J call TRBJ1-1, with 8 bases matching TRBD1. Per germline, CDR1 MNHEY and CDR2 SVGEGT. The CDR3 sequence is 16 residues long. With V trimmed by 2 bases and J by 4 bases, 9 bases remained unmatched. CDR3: CASSYRSRTGLTEAFF. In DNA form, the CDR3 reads TGTGCCAGCAGTTACAGATCAAGGACAGGGCTCACTGAAGCTTTCTTT.

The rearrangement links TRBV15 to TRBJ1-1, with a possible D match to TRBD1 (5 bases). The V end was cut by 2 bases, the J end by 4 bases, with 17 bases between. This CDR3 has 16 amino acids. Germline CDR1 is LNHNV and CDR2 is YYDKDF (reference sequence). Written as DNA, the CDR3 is TGTGCCACCAGCAGATCTGGGGGGGAGGGAAGCACTGAAGCTTTCTTT. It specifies CATSRSGGEGSTEAFF. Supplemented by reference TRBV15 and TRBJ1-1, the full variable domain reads DAMVIQNPRYQVTQFGKPVTLSCSQTLNHNVMYWYQQKSSQAPKLLFHYYDKDFNNEADTPDNFQSRRPNTSFCFLDIRSPGLGDTAMYLCATSRSGGEGSTEAFFGQGTRLTVV.

The DNA for the CDR3 is TGTGCCAGCAGCGTTAGCGGGCGTTCTACCGATGAGCAGTTCTTC. Translated: CASSVSGRSTDEQFF. The genes are TRBV9 and TRBJ2-1, with TRBD2 matching 7 bases. Germline CDR1 reads SGDLS; CDR2 reads YYNGEE. CDR3 length equals 15 residues. J was trimmed by 8 bases and V by 2 bases; bases with no gene match: 10.

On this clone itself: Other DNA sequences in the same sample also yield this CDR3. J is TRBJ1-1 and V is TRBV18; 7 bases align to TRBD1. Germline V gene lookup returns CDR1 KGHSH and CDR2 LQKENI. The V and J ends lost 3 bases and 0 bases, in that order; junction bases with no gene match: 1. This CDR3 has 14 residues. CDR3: CASSPDRLNTEAFF. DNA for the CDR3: TGTGCCAGCTCACCGGACAGGTTGAACACTGAAGCTTTCTTT.

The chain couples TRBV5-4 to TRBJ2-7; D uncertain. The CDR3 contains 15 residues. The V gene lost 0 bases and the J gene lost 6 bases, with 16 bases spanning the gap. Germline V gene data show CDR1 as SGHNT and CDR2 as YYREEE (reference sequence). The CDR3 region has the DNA TGTGCCAGCAGCTTGGATCAGGCTGTGCATCGCGAGCAGTACTTC. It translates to CASSLDQAVHREQYF.